The T cell receptor beta chain under discussion was sequenced for a study of CXCR3 chemokines and chemotherapy response in bladder cancer (dated by TCRdb to about 2022). For the wider study: The study examined whether intratumoral CXCR3 chemokine system activity predicted chemotherapy response in human bladder cancer.

As for this clonotype: It has no known antigen specificity. The DNA is left out, because the CDR3 cannot be placed on it with certainty; the CDR3 is given as TCRdb lists it.

The CDR3 holds 18 amino acids from the cysteine to the phenylalanine. Library generation was performed with PCR. The instrument was an Illumina HiSeq 2500. Using fastp at Q25 and MiXCR, TCRdb reprocessed the public reads and kept productive beta chains. Under each unique CDR3 protein, matching rows form one entry showing the most common genes and DNA. Across this sample there are 7,000 to 9,500 distinct CDR3 sequences, with around 23% seen only once. The biggest ten clones account for 8.8% of the sample. The receptor's source is a human donor with bladder cancer that did not respond to neoadjuvant chemotherapy. This material was collected from a patient whose treatment included neoadjuvant chemotherapy. The rearranged segments are TRBV7-5 and TRBJ1-2; TRBD1, the table's D call, was not compared with the DNA. TRBV7-5 corresponds to a pseudogene. The CDR3 here reads CISVPAASDRGALLGYTF.